This is a list of T cell receptor beta chains from one sample in a study of T-cell memory formation after mild COVID-19. TCRdb recomputed calls from the 5' RACE reads with MiXCR, one row per CDR3 protein. This sample has roughly 370,000 distinct CDR3 sequences, with approximately 16% found just once. The sequencing input was PBMCs or a T cell subset sorted from them (not recorded which). The receptors originated from a man younger than 30 who had mild COVID-19 (a few samples of this study predate the infection). Cell type and time point are not known. Both conserved end residues are trimmed from each CDR3.

j_gene	v_gene	CDR3aa
TRBJ2-7	TRBV4-1	ASSQAQGAGEQY
TRBJ2-1	TRBV30	AWSGAGAHNEQF
TRBJ1-5	TRBV7-2	ASSPEGGVQPQH
TRBJ2-3	TRBV4-1	ASSRFSGGGADTQY
TRBJ2-1	TRBV20-1	SARQGANEQF
TRBJ2-5	TRBV5-5	ASSPGSETQY
TRBJ2-3	TRBV6-2/TRBV6-3	ASRRLADTQY
TRBJ1-1	TRBV5-1	ASSFIGRITEAF
TRBJ2-7	TRBV5-1	ASRPATLEVGYEQY
TRBJ1-5	TRBV4-3	ASSQEASGDTQPQH
TRBJ1-2	TRBV10-3	AISEQGGNLGYT
TRBJ2-7	TRBV5-1	ASRAAGVRYEQY
TRBJ1-2	TRBV9	ASSVALGYGYT
TRBJ2-7	TRBV5-1	ASRLDQLTSGTGYEQY
TRBJ2-6	TRBV7-8	ASSKDRAFSGANVLT
TRBJ2-3	TRBV12-3/TRBV12-4	ASNHRGTTDTQY
TRBJ1-5	TRBV9	ASSVDGQGTDQPQH
TRBJ1-5	TRBV4-1	ASSQDWVDDRQPQH
TRBJ2-7	TRBV20-1	SARGWSSEQY
TRBJ2-5	TRBV20-1	SAPAYGGQETQY
TRBJ1-2	TRBV6-6	ASSRQTGTGVRGYT
TRBJ2-5	TRBV5-1	ASSLAPDRGETQY
TRBJ2-3	TRBV20-1	SARSGGKDTQY
TRBJ2-5	TRBV7-2	ASSLVTGGETQY
TRBJ2-6	TRBV5-5	ASSLVRAGANVLT
TRBJ2-1	TRBV4-3	ASSHPQGGLAGNEQF
TRBJ2-5	TRBV7-6	ASSPRTVDIETQY
TRBJ2-3	TRBV7-6	ASSLPTLASKDTQY
TRBJ1-3	TRBV3-1	ASSQGTGSETIY
TRBJ1-5	TRBV7-8	ASSLARWGMSNQPQH
TRBJ1-6	TRBV7-2	ASSASSRQNSPLH
TRBJ2-7	TRBV5-1	ASSWGSGGITYEQY
TRBJ1-3	TRBV7-2	ASSLLGLWLQSENTIY
TRBJ2-1	TRBV10-3	AATSGGASSYNEQF
TRBJ1-1	TRBV27	ASSSTQDPNTEAF
TRBJ2-1	TRBV6-2/TRBV6-3	ASSWSGGIYNEQF
TRBJ2-7	TRBV18	ASSSGTGSYEQY
TRBJ2-5	TRBV5-1	ASSPGPTWETQY
TRBJ2-3	TRBV4-1	ASSQADLPINTQY
TRBJ2-1	TRBV20-1	SAEPQRGYYNEQF